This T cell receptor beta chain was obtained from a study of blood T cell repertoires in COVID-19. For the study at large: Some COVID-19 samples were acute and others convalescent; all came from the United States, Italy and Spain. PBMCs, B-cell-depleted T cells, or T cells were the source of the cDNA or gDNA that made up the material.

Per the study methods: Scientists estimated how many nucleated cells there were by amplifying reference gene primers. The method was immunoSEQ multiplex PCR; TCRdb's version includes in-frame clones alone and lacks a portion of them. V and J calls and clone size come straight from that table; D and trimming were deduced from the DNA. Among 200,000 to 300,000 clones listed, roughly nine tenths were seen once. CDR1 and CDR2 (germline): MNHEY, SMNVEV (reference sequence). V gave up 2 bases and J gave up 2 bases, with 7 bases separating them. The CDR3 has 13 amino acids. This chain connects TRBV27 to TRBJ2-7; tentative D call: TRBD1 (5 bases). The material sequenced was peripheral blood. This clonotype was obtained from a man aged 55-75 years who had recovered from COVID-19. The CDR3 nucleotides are TGTGCCAGCAGTTTAACAGGTGCCTACGAGCAGTACTTC. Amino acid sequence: CASSLTGAYEQYF.